Presented here are 3 T cell receptor beta chains from one specimen sequenced in a study of PD-1 blockade in classical Hodgkin lymphoma. Profiled with immunoSEQ multiplex PCR; TCRdb holds only in-frame clones, not every one. The data contain around 7,500 clones, around 84% of them singletons. Each patient's relapse followed autologous stem cell transplantation, and brentuximab vedotin exposure varied. The starting material was peripheral blood mononuclear cells (PBMCs), obtained at baseline. These receptors were obtained from a human donor with classical Hodgkin lymphoma.

The chain couples TRBV5-4 to TRBJ2-7; 9 bases agree with TRBD2. V trimming: 2 bases; J trimming: 8 bases; junction bases outside the gene matches: 8. Germline V CDR1 and CDR2: SGHNT, YYREEE (reference sequence). The CDR3 loop spans 14 amino acids. CDR3 nucleotides: TGTGCCAGCAGCTTTGGGCTAGCGGGACGTAAGCAGTACTTC. It yields the protein CASSFGLAGRKQYF.

V is TRBV5-6 and J is TRBJ2-1, with D perhaps given as TRBD1 or TRBD2 (5 bases each). The CDR3 runs to 14 residues. Trimming stripped 3 bases from V and 3 bases from J, with 10 bases between. Per the germline V gene, CDR1 is SGHDT and CDR2 is YYEEEE. CDR3 in DNA: TGTGCCAGCAGCTCGGTGGGGGACTACAATGAGCAGTTCTTC. Encoded protein: CASSSVGDYNEQFF. The entire variable domain, with the rest obtained from reference TRBV5-6 and TRBJ2-1, is as follows: DAGVTQSPTHLIKTRGQQVTLRCSPKSGHDTVSWYQQALGQGPQFIFQYYEEEERQRGNFPDRFSGHQFPNYSSELNVNALLLGDSALYLCASSSVGDYNEQFFGPGTRLTVL.

V gene TRBV27 combines with J gene TRBJ1-1; maybe TRBD1 (5 bases). V lost 6 bases, J lost 4 bases, and 9 bases lay in between. The V gene's germline CDR1 is MNHEY and CDR2 SMNVEV (reference sequence). This CDR3 has 12 residues. CDR3 in amino acids: CASSTGGTEAFF. Here the CDR3 DNA reads TGTGCCAGCAGCACCGGGGGCACTGAAGCTTTCTTT.